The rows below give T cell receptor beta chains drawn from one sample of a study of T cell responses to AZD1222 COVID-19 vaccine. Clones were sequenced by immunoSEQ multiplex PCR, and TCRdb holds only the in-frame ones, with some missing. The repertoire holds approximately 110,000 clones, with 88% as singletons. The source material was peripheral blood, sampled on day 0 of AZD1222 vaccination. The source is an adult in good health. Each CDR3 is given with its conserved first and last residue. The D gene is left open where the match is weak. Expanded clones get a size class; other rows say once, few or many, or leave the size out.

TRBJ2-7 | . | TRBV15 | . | CATSRGRDPPSEEQYF | TGTGCCACCAGCAGAGGGAGGGACCCTCCGTCGGAAGAGCAGTACTTC
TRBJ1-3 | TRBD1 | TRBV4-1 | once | CASSRNDRGGTIYF | TGCGCCAGCAGCCGGAACGACAGGGGAGGCACCATATATTTT
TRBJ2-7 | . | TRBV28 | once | CASSRTEYEQYF | TGTGCCAGCAGCCGGACAGAATACGAGCAGTACTTC
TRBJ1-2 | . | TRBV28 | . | CASSDPDNYGYTF | TGTGCCAGCAGTGATCCGGATAACTATGGCTACACCTTC
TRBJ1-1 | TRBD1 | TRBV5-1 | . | CASSLGTGYTEAFF | TGCGCCAGCAGCTTGGGGACAGGGTACACTGAAGCTTTCTTT
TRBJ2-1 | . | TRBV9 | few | CASSATGVQFF | TGTGCCAGCAGCGCCACGGGGGTGCAGTTCTTC
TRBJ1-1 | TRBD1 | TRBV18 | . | CASSPQGQGTEAFF | TGTGCCAGCTCACCACAAGGACAGGGGACTGAAGCTTTCTTT
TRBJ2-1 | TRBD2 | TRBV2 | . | CASSGSSGGVGEQFF | TGTGCCAGCAGTGGGTCTAGCGGGGGGGTCGGTGAGCAGTTCTTC
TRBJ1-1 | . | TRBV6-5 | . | CASSYSIRNTEAFF | TGTGCCAGCAGTTACTCGATCAGGAACACTGAAGCTTTCTTT
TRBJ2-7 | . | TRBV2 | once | CASCGTGSYEQYF | TGTGCCAGTTGCGGGACGGGCTCCTACGAGCAGTACTTC
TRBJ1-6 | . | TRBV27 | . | CASSLLRGKVPLHF | TGTGCCAGCAGTTTATTAAGGGGAAAGGTACCCCTCCACTTT
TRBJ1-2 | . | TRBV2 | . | CASTLVTNYGYTF | TGTGCCAGCACGTTAGTCACCAACTATGGCTACACCTTC
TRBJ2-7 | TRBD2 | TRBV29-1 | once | CSAGGRVREQYF | TGCAGCGCGGGAGGCAGGGTTCGCGAGCAGTACTTC
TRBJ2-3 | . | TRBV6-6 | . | CASSYPRDQSTDTQYF | TGTGCCAGCAGTTACCCCCGGGACCAAAGCACAGATACGCAGTATTTT
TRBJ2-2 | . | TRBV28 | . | CASTTMSWAPRTGELFF | TGTGCCAGCACCACCATGTCCTGGGCACCGCGCACCGGGGAGCTGTTTTTT